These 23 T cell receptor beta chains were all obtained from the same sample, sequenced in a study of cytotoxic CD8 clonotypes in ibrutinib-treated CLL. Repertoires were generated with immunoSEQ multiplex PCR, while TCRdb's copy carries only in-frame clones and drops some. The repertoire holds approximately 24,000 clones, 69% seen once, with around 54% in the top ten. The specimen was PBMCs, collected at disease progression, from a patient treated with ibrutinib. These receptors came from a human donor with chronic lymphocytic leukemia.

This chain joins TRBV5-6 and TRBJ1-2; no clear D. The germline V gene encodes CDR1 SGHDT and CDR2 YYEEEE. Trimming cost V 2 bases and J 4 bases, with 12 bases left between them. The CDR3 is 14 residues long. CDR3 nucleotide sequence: TGTGCCAGCAGCTTCCGTGGAGGGTCCTATGGCTACACCTTC. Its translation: CASSFRGGSYGYTF.

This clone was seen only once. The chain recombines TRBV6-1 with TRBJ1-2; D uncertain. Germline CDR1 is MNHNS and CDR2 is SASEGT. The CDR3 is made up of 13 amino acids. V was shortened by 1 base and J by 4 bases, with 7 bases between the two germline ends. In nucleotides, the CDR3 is TGTGCCAGCAGTGAAGGCAGGTTCTATGGCTACACCTTC. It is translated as CASSEGRFYGYTF.

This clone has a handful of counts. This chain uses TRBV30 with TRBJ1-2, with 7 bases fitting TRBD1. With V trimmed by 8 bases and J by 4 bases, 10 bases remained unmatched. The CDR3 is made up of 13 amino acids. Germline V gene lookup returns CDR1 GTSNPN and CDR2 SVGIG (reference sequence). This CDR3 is CAGPDRNGYGYTF. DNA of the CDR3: TGTGCCGGCCCGGACAGGAACGGCTATGGCTACACCTTC.

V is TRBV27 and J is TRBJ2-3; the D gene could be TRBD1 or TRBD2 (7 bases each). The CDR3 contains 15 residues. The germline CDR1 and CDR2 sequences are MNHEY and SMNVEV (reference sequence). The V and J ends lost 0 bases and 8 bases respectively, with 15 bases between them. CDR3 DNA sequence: TGTGCCAGCAGTTTATCCCAGACAGGGAGGGGTACGCAGTATTTT. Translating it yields CASSLSQTGRGTQYF.

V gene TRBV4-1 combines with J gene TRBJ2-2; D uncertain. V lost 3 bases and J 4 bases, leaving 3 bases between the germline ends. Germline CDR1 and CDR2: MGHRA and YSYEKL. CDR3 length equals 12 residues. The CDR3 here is CASSQVTGELFF. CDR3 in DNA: TGCGCCAGCAGCCAGGTCACCGGGGAGCTGTTTTTT.

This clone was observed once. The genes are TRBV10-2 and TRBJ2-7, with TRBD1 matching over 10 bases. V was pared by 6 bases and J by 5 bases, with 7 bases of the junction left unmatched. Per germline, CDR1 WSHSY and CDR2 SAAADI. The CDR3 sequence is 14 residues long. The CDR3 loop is CASSLGTGVNEQYF. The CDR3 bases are TGCGCCAGCAGCCTCGGGACAGGGGTAAACGAGCAGTACTTC.

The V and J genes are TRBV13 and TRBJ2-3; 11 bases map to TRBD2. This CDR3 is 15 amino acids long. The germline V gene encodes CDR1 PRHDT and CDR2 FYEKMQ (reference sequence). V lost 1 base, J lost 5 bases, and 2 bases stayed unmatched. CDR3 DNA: TGTGCCAGCAGCTTAGTAGCGGGGGGGATAGATACGCAGTATTTT. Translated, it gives CASSLVAGGIDTQYF.

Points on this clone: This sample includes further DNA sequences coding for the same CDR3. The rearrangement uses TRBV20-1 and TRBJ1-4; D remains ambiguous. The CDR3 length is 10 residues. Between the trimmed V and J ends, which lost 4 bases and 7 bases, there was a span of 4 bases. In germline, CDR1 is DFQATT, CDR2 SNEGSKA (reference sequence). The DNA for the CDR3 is TGCAGTGCTAAGGGTGAAAAACTGTTTTTT. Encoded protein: CSAKGEKLFF.

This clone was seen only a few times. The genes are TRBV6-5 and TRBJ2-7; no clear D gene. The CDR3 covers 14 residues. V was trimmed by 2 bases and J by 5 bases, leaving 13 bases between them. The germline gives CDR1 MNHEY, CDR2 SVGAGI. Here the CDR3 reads CASSYGPLYDEQYF. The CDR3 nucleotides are TGTGCCAGCAGTTACGGGCCCCTATACGACGAGCAGTACTTC.

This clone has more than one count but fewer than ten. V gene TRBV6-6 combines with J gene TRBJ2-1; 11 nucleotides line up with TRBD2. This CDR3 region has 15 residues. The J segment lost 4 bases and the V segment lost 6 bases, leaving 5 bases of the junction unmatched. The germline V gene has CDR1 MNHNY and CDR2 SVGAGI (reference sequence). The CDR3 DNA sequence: TGTGCCAGCAGCCCCCTAGCGGGGGGTTACAATGAGCAGTTCTTC. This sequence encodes CASSPLAGGYNEQFF.

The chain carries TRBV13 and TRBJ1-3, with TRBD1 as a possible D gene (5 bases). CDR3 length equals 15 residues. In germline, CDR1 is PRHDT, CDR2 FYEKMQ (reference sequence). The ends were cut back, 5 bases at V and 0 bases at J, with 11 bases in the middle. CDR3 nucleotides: TGTGCCAGCAGCCGGGACGGTAGCTCTGGAAACACCATATATTTT. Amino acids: CASSRDGSSGNTIYF.

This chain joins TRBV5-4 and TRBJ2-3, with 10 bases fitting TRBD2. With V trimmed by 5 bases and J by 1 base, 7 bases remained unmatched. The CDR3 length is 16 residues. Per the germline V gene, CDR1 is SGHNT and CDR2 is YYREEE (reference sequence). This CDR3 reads CASSPRTSGRTDTQYF. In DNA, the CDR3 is TGTGCCAGCAGTCCCCGGACTAGCGGTCGCACAGATACGCAGTATTTT.

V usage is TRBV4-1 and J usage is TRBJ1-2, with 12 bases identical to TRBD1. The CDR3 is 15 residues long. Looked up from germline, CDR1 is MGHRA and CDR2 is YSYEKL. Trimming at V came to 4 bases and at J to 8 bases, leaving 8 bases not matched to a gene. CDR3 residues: CASSLGDRGLDGYTF. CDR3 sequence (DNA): TGCGCCAGCAGCCTAGGGGACAGGGGGCTTGACGGCTACACCTTC.

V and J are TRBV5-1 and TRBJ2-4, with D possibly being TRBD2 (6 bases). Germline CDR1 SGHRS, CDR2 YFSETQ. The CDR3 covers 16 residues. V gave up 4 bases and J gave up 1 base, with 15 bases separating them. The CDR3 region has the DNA TGCGCCAGCAGCCCGGTTGAGGGACTTGCCAAAAACATTCAGTACTTC. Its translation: CASSPVEGLAKNIQYF.

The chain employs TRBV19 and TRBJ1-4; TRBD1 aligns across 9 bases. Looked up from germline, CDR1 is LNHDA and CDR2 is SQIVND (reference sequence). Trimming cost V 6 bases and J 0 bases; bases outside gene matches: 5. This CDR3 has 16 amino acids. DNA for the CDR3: TGTGCCAGTAGCTCCAACAGGGGGCCAACTAATGAAAAACTGTTTTTT. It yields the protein CASSSNRGPTNEKLFF.

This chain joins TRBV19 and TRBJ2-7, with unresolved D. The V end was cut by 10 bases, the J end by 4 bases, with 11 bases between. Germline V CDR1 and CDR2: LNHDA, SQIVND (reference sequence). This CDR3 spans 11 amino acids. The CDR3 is CATQAGYEQYF. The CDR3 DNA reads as TGTGCCACCCAAGCCGGGTACGAGCAGTACTTC.

The CDR3 sequence: CASSQEFGLAGPQETQYF. The CDR3, as DNA: TGTGCCAGCAGCCAAGAATTTGGGCTAGCGGGGCCCCAAGAGACCCAGTACTTC. This sequence joins TRBV4-2 and TRBJ2-5; 9 bases line up with TRBD2. The J segment lost 1 base and the V segment lost 0 bases, leaving 9 bases of the junction unmatched. The germline V gene encodes CDR1 LGHNA and CDR2 YNFKEQ. This CDR3 spans 18 amino acids.

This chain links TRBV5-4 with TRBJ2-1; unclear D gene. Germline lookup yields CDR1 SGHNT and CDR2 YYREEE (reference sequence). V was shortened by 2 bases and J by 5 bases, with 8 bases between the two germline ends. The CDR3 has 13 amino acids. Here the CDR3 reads CASSFVGDNEQFF. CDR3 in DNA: TGTGCCAGCAGCTTCGTTGGGGACAATGAGCAGTTCTTC.

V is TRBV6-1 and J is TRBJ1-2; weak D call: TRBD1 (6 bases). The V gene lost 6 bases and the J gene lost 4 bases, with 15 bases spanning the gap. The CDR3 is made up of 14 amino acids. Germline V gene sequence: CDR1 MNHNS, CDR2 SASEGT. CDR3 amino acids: CASRYLTGGYGYTF. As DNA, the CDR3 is TGTGCCAGCAGATATTTGACAGGAGGCTATGGCTACACCTTC.

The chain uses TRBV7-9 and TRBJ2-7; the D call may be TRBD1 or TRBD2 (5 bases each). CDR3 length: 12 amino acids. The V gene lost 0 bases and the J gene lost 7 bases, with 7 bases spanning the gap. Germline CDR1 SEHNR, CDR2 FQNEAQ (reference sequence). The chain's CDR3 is CASSLAEGEQYF. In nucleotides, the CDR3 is TGTGCCAGCAGCTTAGCCGAGGGGGAGCAGTACTTC.

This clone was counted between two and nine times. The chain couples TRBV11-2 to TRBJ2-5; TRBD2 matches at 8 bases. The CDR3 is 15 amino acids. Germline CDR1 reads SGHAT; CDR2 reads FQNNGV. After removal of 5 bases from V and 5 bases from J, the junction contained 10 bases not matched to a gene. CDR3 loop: CASSALSGASETQYF. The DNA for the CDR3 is TGTGCCAGCAGCGCCCTTAGCGGGGCTTCTGAGACCCAGTACTTC.

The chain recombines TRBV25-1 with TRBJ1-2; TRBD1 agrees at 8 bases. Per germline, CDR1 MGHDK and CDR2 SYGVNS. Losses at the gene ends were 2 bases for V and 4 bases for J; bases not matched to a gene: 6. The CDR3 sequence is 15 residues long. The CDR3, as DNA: TGTGCCAGCAGTGAAAGTGGACAGGGTGTCTATGGCTACACCTTC. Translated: CASSESGQGVYGYTF.

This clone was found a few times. CDR3 in amino acids: CASSAGTGDSTEAFF. The CDR3 DNA follows: TGTGCCAGCTCTGCCGGGACAGGGGATTCCACTGAAGCTTTCTTT. This chain links TRBV18 with TRBJ1-1; 10 bases line up with TRBD1. The CDR3 sequence is 15 residues long. V dropped 6 bases and J dropped 4; count of bases not matched to a gene: 8. Germline values: CDR1 KGHSH, CDR2 LQKENI.